This record concerns one T cell receptor (beta chain) sequence. Its antigen is as yet unknown. Germline CDR1 is MNHEY and CDR2 is SMNVEV (reference sequence). This CDR3 has 13 amino acids. The germline V and J ends were trimmed by 2 bases and 8 bases, with 10 bases remaining between them. This donor's file did not include a recorded CMV serostatus. In the PCR, 60 Vbeta and 13 Jbeta primers were used. This table comes from immunoSEQ multiplex PCR, and its TCRdb copy is limited to in-frame clones, with some not included. Here the sample spans some 120,000 clones, around four fifths being singletons. These data come from a study of cytomegalovirus exposure and HLA in healthy donors. The study's findings and limits: The study put under 200 TCR beta chains on its list as cytomegalovirus-associated. Trimming of TCR beta V- and J-genes showed a link, identified in a later analysis, to a missense DCLRE1C variant. There were some V segments, including TRBV6-2 and TRBV6-3, excluded as indistinguishable.

The chain employs TRBV27 and TRBJ1-3; unclear D gene. This TCR was recovered from a human donor in good health. Sequencing was performed on PBMCs. CDR3: CASSLTVIDTIYF. CDR3 DNA sequence: TGTGCCAGCAGTTTAACAGTCATAGACACCATATATTTT.